This T cell receptor beta chain derives from a study of Ad26.COV2.S vaccination and SARS-CoV-2 variants. Study observations and caveats: Compared with placebo recipients, vaccine recipients had higher spike-specific TCR breadth. Total responses of T cells may have been underestimated by the analyses of TCR breadth and depth. Reported findings describe substantial breadth in spike-specific CD8+ and CD4+ T cell responses following vaccination.

This CDR3 contains 13 residues. V lost 6 bases to trimming and J lost 8 bases, with 16 bases between them. A word on this clone: The antigen remains undetermined.

Sequencing was performed with immunoSEQ multiplex PCR; in TCRdb, only in-frame clones are kept and a portion is missing. The table lists about 180,000 clones, roughly 85% of them singletons. This TCR derives from a human donor who had recovered from COVID-19. Sequences were derived from peripheral blood, sampled after recovery from COVID-19. The V and J genes are TRBV12-3 or TRBV12-4 and TRBJ1-2, with a possible D match to TRBD1 (6 bases). The CDR3 nucleotides read TGTGCCAGCAGCCCCGACAGGTTATCGGGCTACACCTTC. It yields the protein CASSPDRLSGYTF.